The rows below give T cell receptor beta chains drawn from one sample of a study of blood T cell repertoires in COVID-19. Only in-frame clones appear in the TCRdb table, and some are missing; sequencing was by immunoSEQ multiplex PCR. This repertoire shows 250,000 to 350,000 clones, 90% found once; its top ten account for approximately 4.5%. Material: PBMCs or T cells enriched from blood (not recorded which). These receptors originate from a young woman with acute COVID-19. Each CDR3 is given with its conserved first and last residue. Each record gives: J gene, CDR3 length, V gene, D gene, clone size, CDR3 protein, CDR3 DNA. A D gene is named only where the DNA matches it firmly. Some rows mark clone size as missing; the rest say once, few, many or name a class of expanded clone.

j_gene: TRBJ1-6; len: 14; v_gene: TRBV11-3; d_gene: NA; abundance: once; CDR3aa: CASSFNQDNSPLHF; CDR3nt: TGTGCCAGCAGCTTTAATCAGGATAATTCACCCCTCCACTTT
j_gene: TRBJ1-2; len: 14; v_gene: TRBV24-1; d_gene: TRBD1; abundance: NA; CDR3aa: CATSGRDRNYGYTF; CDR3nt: TGTGCCACCAGTGGTCGGGACAGAAACTATGGCTACACCTTC
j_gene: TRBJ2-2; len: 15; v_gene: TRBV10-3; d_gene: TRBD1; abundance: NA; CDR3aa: CAIRSGTGDTGELFF; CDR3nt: TGTGCCATCAGGTCCGGGACAGGGGACACCGGGGAGCTGTTTTTT
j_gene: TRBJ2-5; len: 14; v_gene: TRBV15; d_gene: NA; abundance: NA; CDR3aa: CATSGRDYQETQYF; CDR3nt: TGTGCCACCAGCGGGCGGGACTACCAAGAGACCCAGTACTTC
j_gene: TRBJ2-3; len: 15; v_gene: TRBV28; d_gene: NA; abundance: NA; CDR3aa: CASAPAGGSTDTQYF; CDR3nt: TGTGCCAGCGCCCCCGCTGGCGGCAGCACAGATACGCAGTATTTT
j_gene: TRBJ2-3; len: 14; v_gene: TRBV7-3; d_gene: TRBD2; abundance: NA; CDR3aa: CASTGGGGTDTQYF; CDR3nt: TGTGCCAGCACCGGTGGGGGAGGGACAGATACGCAGTATTTT
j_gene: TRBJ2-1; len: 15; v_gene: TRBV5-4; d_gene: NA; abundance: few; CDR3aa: CASSLGLANYNEQFF; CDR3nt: TGTGCCAGCAGCTTGGGATTAGCCAACTACAATGAGCAGTTCTTC
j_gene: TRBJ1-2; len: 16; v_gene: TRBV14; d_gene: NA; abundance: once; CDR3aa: CASSQLPMPKAHGYTF; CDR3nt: TGTGCCAGCAGCCAATTACCGATGCCGAAAGCCCACGGCTACACCTTC
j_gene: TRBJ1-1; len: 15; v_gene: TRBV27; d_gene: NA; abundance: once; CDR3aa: CASSLRARGYTEAFF; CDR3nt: TGTGCCAGCAGTTTAAGGGCGAGGGGGTACACTGAAGCTTTCTTT
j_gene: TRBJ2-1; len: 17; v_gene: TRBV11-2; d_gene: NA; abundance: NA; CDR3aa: CASSSYGSSANDSEQFF; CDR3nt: TGTGCCAGCAGCTCTTACGGGTCTAGCGCCAATGATTCGGAGCAGTTCTTC
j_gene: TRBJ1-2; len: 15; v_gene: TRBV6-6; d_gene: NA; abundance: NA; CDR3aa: CASSYSREANYGYTF; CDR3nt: TGTGCCAGCAGTTACTCGCGTGAAGCTAACTATGGCTACACCTTC
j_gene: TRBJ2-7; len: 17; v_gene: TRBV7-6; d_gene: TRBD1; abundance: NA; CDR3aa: CASSLGKTGELTYEQYF; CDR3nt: TGTGCCAGCAGCTTAGGGAAGACAGGGGAACTTACCTACGAGCAGTACTTC
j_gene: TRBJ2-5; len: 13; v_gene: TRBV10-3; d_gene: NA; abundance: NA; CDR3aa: CATRDSLQETQYF; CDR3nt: TGTGCCACGCGGGACAGCCTCCAAGAGACCCAGTACTTC
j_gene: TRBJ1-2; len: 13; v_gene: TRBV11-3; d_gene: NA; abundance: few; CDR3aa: CASSNPQKLGYTF; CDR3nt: TGTGCCAGCAGCAATCCGCAGAAGTTGGGCTACACCTTC
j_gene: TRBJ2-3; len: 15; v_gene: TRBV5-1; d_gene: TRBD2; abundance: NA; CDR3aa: CASSPNAGGTDTQYF; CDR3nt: TGCGCCAGCAGCCCCAACGCGGGAGGCACAGATACGCAGTATTTT
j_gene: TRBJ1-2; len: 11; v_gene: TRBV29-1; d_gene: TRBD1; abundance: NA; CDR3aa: CSVGDRNGYTF; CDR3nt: TGCAGCGTCGGGGACAGAAATGGCTACACCTTC
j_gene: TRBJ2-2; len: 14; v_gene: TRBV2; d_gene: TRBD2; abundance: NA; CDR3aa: CASERGRNTGELFF; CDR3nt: TGTGCCAGCGAGCGGGGACGGAACACCGGGGAGCTGTTTTTT
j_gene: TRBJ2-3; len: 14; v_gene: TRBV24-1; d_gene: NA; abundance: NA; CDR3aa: CATSQPPSADTQYF; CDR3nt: TGTGCCACCAGTCAGCCCCCAAGCGCAGATACGCAGTATTTT
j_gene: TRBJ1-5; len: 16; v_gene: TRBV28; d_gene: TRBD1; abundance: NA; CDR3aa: CASSPGQGGFPQPQHF; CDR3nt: TGTGCCAGCAGTCCGGGACAGGGCGGTTTTCCTCAGCCCCAGCATTTT
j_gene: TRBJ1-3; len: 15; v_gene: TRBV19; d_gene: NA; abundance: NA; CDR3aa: CASSISGASGNTIYF; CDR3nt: TGTGCCAGTAGTATCAGCGGGGCCTCTGGAAACACCATATATTTT
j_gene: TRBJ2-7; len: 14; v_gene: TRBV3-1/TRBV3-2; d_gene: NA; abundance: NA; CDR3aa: CASSLGLGGTEQYF; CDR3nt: TGTGCCAGCAGCCTTGGACTGGGTGGAACGGAGCAGTACTTC
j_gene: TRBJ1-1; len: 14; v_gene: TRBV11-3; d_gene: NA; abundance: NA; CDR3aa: CASTFGGTDTEAFF; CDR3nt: TGTGCCAGCACCTTCGGGGGGACGGACACTGAAGCTTTCTTT
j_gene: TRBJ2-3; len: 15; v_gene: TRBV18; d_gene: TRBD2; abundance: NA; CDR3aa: CASSPPSGSTDTQYF; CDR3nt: TGTGCCAGCTCACCTCCTAGCGGAAGCACAGATACGCAGTATTTT
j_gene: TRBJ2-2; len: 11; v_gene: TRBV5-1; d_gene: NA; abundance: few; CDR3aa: CASKRGGELFF; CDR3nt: TGCGCCAGCAAAAGGGGCGGGGAGCTGTTTTTT
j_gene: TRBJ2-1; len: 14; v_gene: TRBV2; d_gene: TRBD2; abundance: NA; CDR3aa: CASMAGGSYNEQFF; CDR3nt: TGTGCCAGCATGGCGGGGGGCTCCTACAATGAGCAGTTCTTC
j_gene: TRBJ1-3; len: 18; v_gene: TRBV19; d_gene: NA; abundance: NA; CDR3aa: CASSQYPTIGGNGNTIYF; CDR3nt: TGTGCCAGTAGTCAATACCCCACTATTGGGGGGAACGGAAACACCATATATTTT
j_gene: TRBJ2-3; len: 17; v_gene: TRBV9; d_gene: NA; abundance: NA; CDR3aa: CASSVGVGTRSTDTQYF; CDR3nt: TGTGCCAGCAGCGTAGGGGTTGGGACACGCAGCACAGATACGCAGTATTTT
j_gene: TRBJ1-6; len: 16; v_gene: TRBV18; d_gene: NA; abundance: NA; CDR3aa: CASTYLGGSYNSPLHF; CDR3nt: TGTGCCAGCACGTACCTCGGGGGTTCCTATAATTCACCCCTCCACTTT
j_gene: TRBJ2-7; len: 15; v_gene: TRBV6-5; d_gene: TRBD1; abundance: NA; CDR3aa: CASSYSTQGAGEQYF; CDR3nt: TGTGCCAGCAGTTACTCAACCCAGGGGGCGGGAGAGCAGTACTTC
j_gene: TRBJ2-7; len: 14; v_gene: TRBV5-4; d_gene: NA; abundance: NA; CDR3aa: CASSLEGGNREQYF; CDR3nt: TGTGCCAGCAGCTTGGAAGGGGGTAACCGCGAGCAGTACTTC
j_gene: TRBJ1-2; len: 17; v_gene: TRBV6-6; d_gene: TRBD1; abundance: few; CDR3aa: CASSPWTGPVGDYGYTF; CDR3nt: TGTGCCAGCAGTCCTTGGACAGGCCCGGTAGGAGACTATGGCTACACCTTC
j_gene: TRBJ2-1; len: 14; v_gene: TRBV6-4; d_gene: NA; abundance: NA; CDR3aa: CASSDSGSGDEQFF; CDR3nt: TGTGCCAGCAGTGACTCGGGAAGCGGCGATGAGCAGTTCTTC
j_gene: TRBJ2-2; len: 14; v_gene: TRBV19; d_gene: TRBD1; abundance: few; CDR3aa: CASTRTGLTGELFF; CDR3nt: TGTGCCAGTACGAGGACAGGGTTAACCGGGGAGCTGTTTTTT
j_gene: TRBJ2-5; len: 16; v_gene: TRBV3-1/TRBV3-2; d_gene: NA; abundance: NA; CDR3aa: CASSQEPTGAHQTQYF; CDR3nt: TGTGCCAGCAGCCAAGAACCCACGGGAGCCCATCAGACCCAGTACTTC
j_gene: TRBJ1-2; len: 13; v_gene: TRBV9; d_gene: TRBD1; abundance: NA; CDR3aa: CASTVGTDYGYTF; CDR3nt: TGTGCCAGCACCGTGGGGACAGATTATGGCTACACCTTC
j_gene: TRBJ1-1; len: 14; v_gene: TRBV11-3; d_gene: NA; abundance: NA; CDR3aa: CASSLVDRNTEAFF; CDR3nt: TGTGCCAGCAGCTTGGTGGACAGGAACACTGAAGCTTTCTTT
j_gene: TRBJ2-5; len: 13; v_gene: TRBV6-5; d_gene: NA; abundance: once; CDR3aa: CASIGGLLETQYF; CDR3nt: TGTGCCAGCATAGGAGGGCTGTTAGAGACCCAGTACTTC
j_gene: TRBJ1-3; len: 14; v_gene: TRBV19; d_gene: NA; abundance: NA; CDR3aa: CASTPRSSGNTIYF; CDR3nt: TGTGCCAGTACCCCGCGCTCATCTGGAAACACCATATATTTT
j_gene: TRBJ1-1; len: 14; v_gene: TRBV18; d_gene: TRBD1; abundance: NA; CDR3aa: CASSPQGAGTEAFF; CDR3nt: TGTGCCAGCTCACCACAGGGGGCGGGAACTGAAGCTTTCTTT
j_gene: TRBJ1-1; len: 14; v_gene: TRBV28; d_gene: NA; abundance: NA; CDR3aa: CASSLSVGGTEAFF; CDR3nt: TGTGCCAGCAGTTTATCAGTCGGGGGCACTGAAGCTTTCTTT
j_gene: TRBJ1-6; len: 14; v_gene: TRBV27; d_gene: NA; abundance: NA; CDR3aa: CASRMWSYNSPLHF; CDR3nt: TGTGCCAGCCGCATGTGGAGCTATAATTCACCCCTCCACTTT